Shown below are 11 T cell receptor beta chains from a single sample sequenced in a study of shared clonotypes between healthy human individuals. Assay: immunoSEQ multiplex PCR; the TCRdb copy retains only in-frame clones and omits some. The table records approximately 2,300,000 clones, around 90% of them present only once. Sequenced input: naive CD4+ T cells from PBMCs. The sample's subset: CD45RA+ positively selected. The receptors were sampled from a man between 18 and 29 years old in good health. Some clones in this sample may be carry-over from other donors' samples.

The chain is built from TRBV7-3 and TRBJ2-1, with 9 nucleotides matching TRBD1. Germline V CDR1 and CDR2: SGHTA, FQGTGA. J gave up 6 bases and V 1 base, and 22 bases lay outside the gene matches. The CDR3 contains 21 residues. CDR3 nucleotide sequence: TGTGCCAGCAGCTTAATTCCCATTACAGGGGGCGCGGCGGGAGAGACCAATGAGCAGTTCTTC. It specifies CASSLIPITGGAAGETNEQFF.

The chain carries TRBV7-2 and TRBJ1-1; D may be TRBD1 (5 bases). This CDR3 comprises 15 residues. Germline V gene lookup returns CDR1 SGHTA and CDR2 FQGNSA. V lost 2 bases and J 1 base, leaving 11 bases between the germline ends. The CDR3, as DNA: TGTGCCAGCAGCTTATTTAACAGGCCGAACACTGAAGCTTTCTTT. Residues: CASSLFNRPNTEAFF.

The chain combines TRBV18 with TRBJ1-1; D is perhaps TRBD1 (5 bases). Germline loops: CDR1 KGHSH, CDR2 LQKENI. The V end lost 2 bases, the J end lost 0 bases, and 13 bases lay between the germline ends. The length of the CDR3 is 16 residues. The CDR3: CASSPIQAPMNTEAFF. As DNA, the CDR3 is TGTGCCAGCTCACCAATACAGGCCCCGATGAACACTGAAGCTTTCTTT.

In its sample, this clone was seen once. V gene TRBV5-4 combines with J gene TRBJ2-6; D may correspond to TRBD1 or TRBD2 (5 bases each). The germline V gene encodes CDR1 SGHNT and CDR2 YYREEE (reference sequence). V was cut by 2 bases and J by 6 bases, with 15 bases left in between. The CDR3 has 16 residues. The CDR3 reads CASSFLVGAPANVLTF. CDR3 nucleotide sequence: TGTGCCAGCAGCTTTCTGGTCGGGGCCCCGGCCAACGTCCTGACTTTC.

V is TRBV2 and J is TRBJ1-5; D gene ambiguous. Germline V lookup: CDR1 SNHLY, CDR2 FYNNEI. The CDR3 covers 14 residues. With 1 base removed from V and 1 base from J, the gap between germline ends came to 5 bases. Here the CDR3 DNA reads TGTGCCAGCAGTGAAGAGCTGAGCAATCAGCCCCAGCATTTT. Amino acids: CASSEELSNQPQHF. The complete variable domain, with remaining parts taken from reference TRBV2 and TRBJ1-5, reads EPEVTQTPSHQVTQMGQEVILRCVPISNHLYFYWYRQILGQKVEFLVSFYNNEISEKSEIFDDQFSVERPDGSNFTLKIRSTKLEDSAMYFCASSEELSNQPQHFGDGTRLSIL.

This rearrangement joins TRBV18 to TRBJ2-1; TRBD2 aligns across 9 bases. CDR1 KGHSH and CDR2 LQKENI come from the germline V gene. Trimming took 6 bases from V and 8 from J; bases not matched to a gene: 11. This CDR3 is 15 amino acids long. Here the CDR3 reads CASSPQSGRRYEQFF. The CDR3 DNA follows: TGTGCCAGCTCGCCTCAAAGCGGGAGGAGGTATGAGCAGTTCTTC.

This rearrangement joins TRBV28 to TRBJ2-5; a possible D gene is TRBD2 (5 bases). The CDR3 sequence is 13 residues long. Trimming removed 2 bases from V and 8 bases from J, with 12 bases in between. The germline V gene has CDR1 MDHEN and CDR2 SYDVKM. CDR3 nucleotide sequence: TGTGCCAGCAGTTTAGGGCGGGCTGGAACCCAGTACTTC. It is translated as CASSLGRAGTQYF.

For this clone: No conserved phenylalanine or tryptophan is present at the end of the CDR3, so a read error is the likely explanation. The DNA is omitted, as the CDR3 cannot be located on it reliably, and the CDR3 follows TCRdb's listing. V usage is TRBV20-1 and J usage is TRBJ2-7; the DNA was not compared with TRBD1, the D call given in the table. Looked up from germline, CDR1 is DFQATT and CDR2 is SNEGSKA (reference sequence). The CDR3 numbers 11 amino acids, ends counted. This CDR3 reads CSAELQALHTI.

The J gene is TRBJ2-3, the V gene TRBV9, with a possible D match to TRBD2 (6 bases). CDR1 is SGDLS, CDR2 YYNGEE, per germline. Trimming stripped 0 bases from V and 9 bases from J, with 17 bases between. The CDR3 spans 15 residues. CDR3: CASSVDSGSSGTQYF. The DNA for the CDR3 is TGTGCCAGCAGCGTAGATAGCGGCAGCAGTGGCACGCAGTATTTT.

The rearrangement joins TRBV29-1 to TRBJ1-1; no clear D. This CDR3 region has 15 residues. With 4 bases removed from V and 0 bases from J, the gap between germline ends came to 15 bases. The germline gives CDR1 SQVTM, CDR2 ANQGSEA. CDR3 amino acids: CSVGSGWGMNTEAFF. In nucleotides, the CDR3 is TGCAGCGTTGGTTCCGGGTGGGGAATGAACACTGAAGCTTTCTTT.

This clone was seen once. The chain uses TRBV25-1 and TRBJ1-6; D may be TRBD1 (5 bases). The CDR3 is 15 amino acids. CDR1 MGHDK and CDR2 SYGVNS come from the germline V gene. V was cut by 1 base and J by 9 bases, with 13 bases left in between. The CDR3 DNA reads TGTGCCAGCAGTGAATCGCTGGGGGGAGTTTCACCCCTCCACTTT. Translated: CASSESLGGVSPLHF.